A single sample is the source of the 24 T cell receptor beta chains below, sequenced in a study of T cell responses to AZD1222 COVID-19 vaccine. Clones were sequenced by immunoSEQ multiplex PCR, and TCRdb holds only the in-frame ones, with some missing. The table lists almost 80,000 clones, about 85% of them singletons, with about 23% in the top ten. The sequencing used peripheral blood, collected on day 0 of AZD1222 vaccination. The receptors stem from an adult in good health.

CDR3: CASSRRLTGTSGSAYEQYF. CDR3 coding DNA: TGTGCCAGCAGCCGACGGCTAACCGGGACTAGCGGGAGTGCCTACGAGCAGTACTTC. The V gene is TRBV6-6, the J gene TRBJ2-7, with 14 bases identical to TRBD2. CDR1 MNHNY and CDR2 SVGAGI come from the germline V gene (reference sequence). J gave up 2 bases and V 6 bases, and 15 bases lay outside the gene matches. This CDR3 region has 19 residues.

This clone was observed a single time. The chain combines TRBV15 with TRBJ2-3; 9 nucleotides line up with TRBD2. The CDR3 extends over 19 amino acids. Germline V gene lookup returns CDR1 LNHNV and CDR2 YYDKDF (reference sequence). V gave up 5 bases and J gave up 0 bases; unmatched junction bases: 15. CDR3: CATSAPREPSGVSTDTQYF. CDR3 sequence (DNA): TGTGCCACCAGCGCCCCACGCGAGCCTAGCGGGGTTAGCACAGATACGCAGTATTTT.

The chain uses TRBV5-4 and TRBJ1-2; 8 bases fit TRBD1. The CDR3 has 15 amino acids. Germline CDR1 and CDR2: SGHNT and YYREEE (reference sequence). Trimming cost V 0 bases and J 5 bases; bases outside gene matches: 6. CDR3 sequence (DNA): TGTGCCAGCAGCTTGGGCTCCGGGACAGGATATGGCTACACCTTC. Its translation is CASSLGSGTGYGYTF.

CDR3 amino acids: CASSFSQGSTGELFF. The CDR3 region has the DNA TGTGCCAGCAGCTTCAGTCAAGGGAGTACCGGGGAGCTGTTTTTT. The genes are TRBV11-3 and TRBJ2-2, with a weak D call TRBD2 (5 bases). V lost 3 bases and J lost 5, with 13 bases in between. This CDR3 spans 15 amino acids. In germline, CDR1 is SGHNT, CDR2 YENEEA.

The chain uses TRBV6-5 and TRBJ2-3, with 9 nucleotides matching TRBD2. Germline assignment: CDR1 MNHEY and CDR2 SVGAGI. This CDR3 contains 16 residues. With V trimmed by 2 bases and J by 0 bases, 3 bases remained unmatched. The CDR3 DNA sequence: TGTGCCAGCAGTTACCATACTAGCGGGAGCACAGATACGCAGTATTTT. Residues: CASSYHTSGSTDTQYF.

V gene TRBV4-2 combines with J gene TRBJ2-7; D is uncertain. This CDR3 has 15 residues. Trimming cost V 0 bases and J 5 bases, with 14 bases left between them. CDR1 is LGHNA, CDR2 YNFKEQ, per germline. CDR3 sequence (DNA): TGTGCCAGCAGCCAAGATCGGGTCTCTTCGGACGAGCAGTACTTC. Encoded protein: CASSQDRVSSDEQYF.

The chain carries TRBV6-6 and TRBJ2-3; D might be TRBD2 (5 bases). This CDR3 has 15 residues. Germline V gene sequence: CDR1 MNHNY, CDR2 SVGAGI (reference sequence). The V end lost 0 bases, the J end lost 6 bases, and 13 bases lay between the germline ends. The CDR3 region has the DNA TGTGCCAGCAGTTACTCGAGGGCTCGGAGGGATACGCAGTATTTT. Translation: CASSYSRARRDTQYF.

This clone was seen only a few times. V usage is TRBV30 and J usage is TRBJ1-3; D is uncertain. Germline assignment: CDR1 GTSNPN and CDR2 SVGIG (reference sequence). V lost 0 bases to trimming and J lost 1 base, with 10 bases between them. The CDR3 length is 15 residues. The CDR3 spells CAWSVPRHSGNTIYF. The CDR3 region has the DNA TGTGCCTGGAGTGTACCCAGGCATTCTGGAAACACCATATATTTT.

The chain recombines TRBV19 with TRBJ2-7, with D unresolved. Germline CDR1 LNHDA, CDR2 SQIVND (reference sequence). The CDR3 spans 14 residues. The V end was cut by 1 base, the J end by 3 bases, with 10 bases between. CDR3 residues: CASSIGPEHYEQYF. The DNA of the CDR3 is TGTGCCAGTAGTATAGGTCCCGAACACTACGAGCAGTACTTC.

The rearrangement uses TRBV10-3 and TRBJ2-1; 9 positions match TRBD2. Germline V lookup: CDR1 ENHRY, CDR2 SYGVKD. CDR3 size: 15 residues. With V trimmed by 4 bases and J by 3 bases, 4 bases remained unmatched. CDR3 region: CAISAASGIYNEQFF. CDR3 DNA: TGTGCCATCAGTGCGGCTAGCGGGATCTACAATGAGCAGTTCTTC.

This chain uses TRBV15 with TRBJ1-5; weak D call: TRBD1 (5 bases). Between the trimmed V and J ends, which lost 5 bases and 6 bases, there was a span of 14 bases. Per the germline V gene, CDR1 is LNHNV and CDR2 is YYDKDF (reference sequence). CDR3 length: 14 amino acids. The CDR3 here is CATSSQVMGQPQHF. Here the CDR3 DNA reads TGTGCCACCAGCTCACAGGTAATGGGTCAGCCCCAGCATTTT.

The chain links TRBV7-2 to TRBJ1-3, with D possibly TRBD1 on 5 matching bases. The germline CDR1 and CDR2 sequences are SGHTA and FQGNSA. This CDR3 has 18 amino acids. V shed 3 bases and J shed 4 bases, with 22 bases lying between them. CDR3 DNA: TGTGCCAGCAGCTTTGGAGGGGCACCCCGGCGACCCGGAAACACCATATATTTT. This translates into CASSFGGAPRRPGNTIYF.

The chain uses TRBV6-5 and TRBJ1-2, with D tentatively TRBD1 (5 bases). This CDR3 has 12 residues. The germline gives CDR1 MNHEY, CDR2 SVGAGI. Between the trimmed V and J ends, which lost 9 bases and 5 bases, there was a span of 13 bases. CDR3 amino acids: CASRDGFYGYTF. In nucleotides, the CDR3 is TGTGCCAGTCGGGACGGATTTTATGGCTACACCTTC.

The rearrangement joins TRBV3-1 (or the pseudogene TRBV3-2) to TRBJ1-2; D remains unclear. The CDR3 extends over 12 amino acids. Germline V CDR1 and CDR2: LGHDT, YNNKEL (reference sequence). Between the trimmed V and J ends, which lost 1 base and 3 bases, there was a span of 3 bases. DNA for the CDR3: TGTGCCAGCAGCCAAGGGGACTATGGCTACACCTTC. The encoded protein is CASSQGDYGYTF.

The gene calls are TRBV29-1 and TRBJ1-1; 7 nucleotides match TRBD1. Germline-derived CDR1 and CDR2 are SQVTM and ANQGSEA. There are 13 residues in the CDR3. V was pared by 5 bases and J by 6 bases, with 9 bases of the junction left unmatched. This CDR3 is CSVTNDRVPEAFF. The DNA for the CDR3 is TGCAGCGTTACAAACGACAGGGTGCCTGAAGCTTTCTTT.

This chain uses TRBV28 with TRBJ1-1; tentative D call: TRBD1 (5 bases). Trimming took 5 bases from V and 1 from J, leaving 17 bases between them. Per the germline V gene, CDR1 is MDHEN and CDR2 is SYDVKM. CDR3 length: 16 residues. In nucleotides, the CDR3 is TGTGCCAGCAGTCCCGGGGACGTCAGGGCGAACACTGAAGCTTTCTTT. This sequence encodes CASSPGDVRANTEAFF.

The V call is TRBV10-1, the J call TRBJ1-3; no clear D gene. Trimming left V 0 bases short and J 1 base short, with 4 bases between. The CDR3 length is 14 residues. Germline V gene data show CDR1 as WNHNN and CDR2 as SYGVQD (reference sequence). The CDR3 bases are TGCGCCAGCAGTGAGTCGGGGTCTGGAAACACCATATATTTT. Protein sequence: CASSESGSGNTIYF.

The V gene is TRBV14, the J gene TRBJ2-2; D gene uncertain. Germline V gene lookup returns CDR1 SGHDN and CDR2 FVKESK. The V gene lost 0 bases and the J gene lost 1 base, with 9 bases spanning the gap. The CDR3 loop spans 16 amino acids. The CDR3 DNA is TGTGCCAGCAGCCAAGAACCAGCAGAGAACACCGGGGAGCTGTTTTTT. Its protein is CASSQEPAENTGELFF.

The chain links TRBV2 to TRBJ2-1; the match to TRBD2 covers 7 bases. The V gene's germline CDR1 is SNHLY and CDR2 FYNNEI. The CDR3 length is 13 residues. The CDR3 sequence: CALGRDLIGEQFF. CDR3 bases: TGTGCTTTGGGGAGGGACTTAATCGGAGAGCAGTTCTTC.

This sequence joins TRBV28 and TRBJ2-1, with 8 bases aligning to TRBD2. This CDR3 is built from 12 residues. Germline V gives CDR1 MDHEN, CDR2 SYDVKM. The V and J ends lost 10 bases and 9 bases, in that order; junction bases with no gene match: 8. CDR3 nucleotide sequence: TGTGCCACCACGACTAGCGTTGGTGAGCAGTTCTTC. This gives the protein CATTTSVGEQFF.

There are a few counts of this clone. V usage is TRBV7-2 and J usage is TRBJ1-5; TRBD1 agrees at 7 bases. The J segment lost 0 bases and the V segment lost 0 bases, leaving 2 bases of the junction unmatched. CDR1 is SGHTA, CDR2 FQGNSA, per germline. The CDR3 totals 16 residues. This CDR3 reads CASSLATGYSNQPQHF. The CDR3 DNA reads TGTGCCAGCAGCTTAGCGACAGGGTATAGCAATCAGCCCCAGCATTTT.

A remark on this clone: The sample has other DNA sequences that encode this CDR3 too. The chain couples TRBV6-5 to TRBJ1-2, with 7 bases that match TRBD1. The CDR3 extends over 13 amino acids. Germline V gives CDR1 MNHEY, CDR2 SVGAGI. The V gene end was trimmed by 6 bases and the J gene end by 3 bases; junction bases not matched to a gene: 4. CDR3 protein: CASSQGTDYGYTF. CDR3 coding DNA: TGTGCCAGCAGCCAAGGGACAGACTATGGCTACACCTTC.

Notes on this clone: Mismatch with germline at one junction end may stem from a read error. The sample contains more than one DNA sequence encoding this CDR3. J is TRBJ2-1 and V is TRBV19; no definite D call. The CDR3 has 13 amino acids. Germline CDR1 is LNHDA and CDR2 is SQIVND (reference sequence). The chain's CDR3 is CASSIGSNNEQFF. The CDR3 nucleotides are TGTGCCAGTAGTATCGGCTCCAACAATGAGCAGTTCTTC. Variable domain in full (rest from reference TRBV19 and TRBJ2-1): DGGITQSPKYLFRKEGQNVTLSCEQNLNHDAMYWYRQDPGQGLRLIYYSQIVNDFQKGDIAEGYSVSREKKESFPLTVTSAQKNPTAFYLCASSIGSNNEQFFGPGTRLTVL.

V is TRBV12-3 or TRBV12-4 and J is TRBJ2-3; D is unresolved. With 6 bases removed from V and 2 bases from J, the gap between germline ends came to 3 bases. The CDR3 sequence is 11 residues long. CDR3 protein: CASSITDTQYF. CDR3 nucleotide sequence: TGTGCCAGCAGCATCACAGATACGCAGTATTTT.